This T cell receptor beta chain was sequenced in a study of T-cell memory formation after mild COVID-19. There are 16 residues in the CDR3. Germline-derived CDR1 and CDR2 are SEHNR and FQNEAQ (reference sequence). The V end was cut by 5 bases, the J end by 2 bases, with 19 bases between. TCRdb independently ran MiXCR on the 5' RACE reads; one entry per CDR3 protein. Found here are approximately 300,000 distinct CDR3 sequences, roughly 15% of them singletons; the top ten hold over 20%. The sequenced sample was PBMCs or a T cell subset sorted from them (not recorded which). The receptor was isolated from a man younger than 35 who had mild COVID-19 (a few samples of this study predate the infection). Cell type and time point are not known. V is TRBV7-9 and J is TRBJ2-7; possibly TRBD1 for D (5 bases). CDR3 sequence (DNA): TGTGCCAGCAGCAGGGGTAATTGGGGTCGAGCCTACGAGCAGTACTTC. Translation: CASSRGNWGRAYEQYF.